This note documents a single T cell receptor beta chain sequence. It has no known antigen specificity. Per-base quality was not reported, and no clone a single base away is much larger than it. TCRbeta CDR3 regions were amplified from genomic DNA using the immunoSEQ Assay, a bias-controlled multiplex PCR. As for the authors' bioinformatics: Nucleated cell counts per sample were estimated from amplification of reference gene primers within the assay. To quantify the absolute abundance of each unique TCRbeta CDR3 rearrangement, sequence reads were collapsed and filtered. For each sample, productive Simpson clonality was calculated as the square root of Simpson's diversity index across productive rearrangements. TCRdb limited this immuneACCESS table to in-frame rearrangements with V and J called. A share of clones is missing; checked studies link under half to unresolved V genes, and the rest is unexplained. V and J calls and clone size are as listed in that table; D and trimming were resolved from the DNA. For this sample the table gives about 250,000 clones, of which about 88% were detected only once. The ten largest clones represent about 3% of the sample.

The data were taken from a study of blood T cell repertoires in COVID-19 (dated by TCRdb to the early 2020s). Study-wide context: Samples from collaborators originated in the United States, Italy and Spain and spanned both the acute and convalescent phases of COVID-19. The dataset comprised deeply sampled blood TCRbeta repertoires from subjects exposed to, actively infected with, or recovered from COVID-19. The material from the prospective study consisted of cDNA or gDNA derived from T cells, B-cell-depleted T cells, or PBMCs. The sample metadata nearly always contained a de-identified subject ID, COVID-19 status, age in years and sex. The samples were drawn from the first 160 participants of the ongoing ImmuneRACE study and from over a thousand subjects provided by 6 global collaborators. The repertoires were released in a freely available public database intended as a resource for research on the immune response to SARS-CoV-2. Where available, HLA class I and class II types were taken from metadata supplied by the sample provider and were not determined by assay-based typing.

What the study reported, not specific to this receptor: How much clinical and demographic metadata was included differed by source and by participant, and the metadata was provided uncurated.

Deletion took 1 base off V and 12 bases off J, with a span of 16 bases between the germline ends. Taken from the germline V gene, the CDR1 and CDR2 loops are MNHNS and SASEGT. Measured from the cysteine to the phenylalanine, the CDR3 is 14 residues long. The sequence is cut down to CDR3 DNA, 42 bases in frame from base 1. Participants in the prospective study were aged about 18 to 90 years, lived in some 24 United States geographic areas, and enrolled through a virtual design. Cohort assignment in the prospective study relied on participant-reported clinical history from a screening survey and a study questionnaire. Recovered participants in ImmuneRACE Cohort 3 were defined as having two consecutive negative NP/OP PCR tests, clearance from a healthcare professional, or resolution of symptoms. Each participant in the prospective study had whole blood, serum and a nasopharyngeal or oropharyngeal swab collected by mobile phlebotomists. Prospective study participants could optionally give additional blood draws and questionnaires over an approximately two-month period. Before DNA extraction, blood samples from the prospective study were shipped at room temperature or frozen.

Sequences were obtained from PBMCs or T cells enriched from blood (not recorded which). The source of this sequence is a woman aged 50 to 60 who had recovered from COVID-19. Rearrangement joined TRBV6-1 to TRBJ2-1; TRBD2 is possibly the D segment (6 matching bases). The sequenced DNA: TGTGCCAGCAGTGAAGGAGGGGACTCCAGAGGGCAGTTCTTC. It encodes CASSEGGDSRGQFF.